This TCR beta chain was observed in a study of cytomegalovirus exposure and HLA in healthy donors. Concerning this clone itself: Other DNA sequences in the sample encode the same CDR3.

J was trimmed by 0 bases and V by 2 bases; bases with no gene match: 5. The CDR3 contains 18 residues. CDR1 and CDR2 from the germline V gene are KGHSH and LQKENI. PCR employed 60 Vbeta and 13 Jbeta primers. Sequencing used immunoSEQ multiplex PCR; TCRdb keeps in-frame clones, though not all of them. Altogether approximately 210,000 clones are present, over 75% being singletons, with the ten largest covering 10%. The donors were healthy bone marrow donors. The sequencing sample was made of PBMCs. The genes are TRBV18 and TRBJ2-6, with 9 bases aligning to TRBD1. This sequence originates from a woman aged 45-60 years in good health and CMV-seropositive. The CDR3 nucleotides are TGTGCCAGCTCACCAAGGACAGGGGCTCTCTCTGGGGCCAACGTCCTGACTTTC. Protein sequence: CASSPRTGALSGANVLTF.